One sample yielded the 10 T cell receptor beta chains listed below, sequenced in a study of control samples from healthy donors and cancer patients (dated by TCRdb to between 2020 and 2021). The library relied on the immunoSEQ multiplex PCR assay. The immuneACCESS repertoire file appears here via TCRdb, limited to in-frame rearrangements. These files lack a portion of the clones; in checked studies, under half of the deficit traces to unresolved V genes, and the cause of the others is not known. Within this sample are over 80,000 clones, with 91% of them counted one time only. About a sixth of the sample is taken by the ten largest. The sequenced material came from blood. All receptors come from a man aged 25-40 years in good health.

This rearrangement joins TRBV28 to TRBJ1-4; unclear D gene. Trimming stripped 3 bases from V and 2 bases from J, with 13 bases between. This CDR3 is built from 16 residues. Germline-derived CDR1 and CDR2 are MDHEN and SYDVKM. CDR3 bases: TGTGCCAGCAGTTTCCCCCAAGGTATTACTAATGAAAAACTGTTTTTT. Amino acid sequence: CASSFPQGITNEKLFF. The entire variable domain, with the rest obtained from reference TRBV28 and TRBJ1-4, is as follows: DVKVTQSSRYLVKRTGEKVFLECVQDMDHENMFWYRQDPGLGLRLIYFSYDVKMKEKGDIPEGYSVSREKKERFSLILESASTNQTSMYLCASSFPQGITNEKLFFGSGTQLSVL.

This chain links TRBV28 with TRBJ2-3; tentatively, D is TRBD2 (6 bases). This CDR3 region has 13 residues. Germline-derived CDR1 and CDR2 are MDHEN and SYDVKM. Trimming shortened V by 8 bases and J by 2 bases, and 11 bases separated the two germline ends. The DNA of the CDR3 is TGTGCCAGCTCGGGCGGGACCACAGATACGCAGTATTTT. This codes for CASSGGTTDTQYF.

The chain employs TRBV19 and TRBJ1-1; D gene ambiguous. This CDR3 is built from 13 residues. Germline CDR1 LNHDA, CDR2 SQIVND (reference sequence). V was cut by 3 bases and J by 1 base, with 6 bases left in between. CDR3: CASSMAKNTEAFF. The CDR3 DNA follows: TGTGCCAGTAGTATGGCCAAGAACACTGAAGCTTTCTTT.

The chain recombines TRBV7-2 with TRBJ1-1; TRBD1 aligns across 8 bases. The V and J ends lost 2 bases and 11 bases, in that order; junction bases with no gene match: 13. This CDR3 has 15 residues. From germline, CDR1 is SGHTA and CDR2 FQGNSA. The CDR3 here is CASSLSLDRGKMAFF. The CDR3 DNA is TGTGCCAGCAGCTTATCCCTTGACAGGGGAAAGATGGCTTTCTTT.

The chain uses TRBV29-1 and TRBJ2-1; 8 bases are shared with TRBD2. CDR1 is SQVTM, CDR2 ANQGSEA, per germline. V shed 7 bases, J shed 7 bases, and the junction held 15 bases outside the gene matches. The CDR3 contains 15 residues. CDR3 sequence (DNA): TGCAGCGCCGATCAAGCGGGAGAAAGGAGGAATGAGCAGTTCTTC. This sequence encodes CSADQAGERRNEQFF.

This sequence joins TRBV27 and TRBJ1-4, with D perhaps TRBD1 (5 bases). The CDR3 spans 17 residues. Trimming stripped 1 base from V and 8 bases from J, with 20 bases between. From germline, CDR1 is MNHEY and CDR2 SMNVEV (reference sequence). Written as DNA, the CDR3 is TGTGCCAGCAGTTTATTCGCCCTGACAGAGAGAAGGGAAAAACTGTTTTTT. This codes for CASSLFALTERREKLFF.

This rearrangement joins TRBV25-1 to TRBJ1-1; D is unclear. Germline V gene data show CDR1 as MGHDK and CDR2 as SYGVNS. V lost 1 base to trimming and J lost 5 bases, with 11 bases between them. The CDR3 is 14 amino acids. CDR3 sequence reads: CASSELTIETEAFF. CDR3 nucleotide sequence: TGTGCCAGCAGTGAATTGACCATAGAAACTGAAGCTTTCTTT. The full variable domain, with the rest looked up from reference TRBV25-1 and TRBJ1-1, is EADIYQTPRYLVIGTGKKITLECSQTMGHDKMYWYQQDPGMELHLIHYSYGVNSTEKGDLSSESTVSRIRTEHFPLTLESARPSHTSQYLCASSELTIETEAFFGQGTRLTVV.

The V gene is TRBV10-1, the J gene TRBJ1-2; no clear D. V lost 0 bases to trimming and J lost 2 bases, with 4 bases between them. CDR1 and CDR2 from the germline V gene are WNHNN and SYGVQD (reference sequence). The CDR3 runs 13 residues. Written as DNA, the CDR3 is TGCGCCAGCAGTGAGTCAGGGAACTATGGCTACACCTTC. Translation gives CASSESGNYGYTF.

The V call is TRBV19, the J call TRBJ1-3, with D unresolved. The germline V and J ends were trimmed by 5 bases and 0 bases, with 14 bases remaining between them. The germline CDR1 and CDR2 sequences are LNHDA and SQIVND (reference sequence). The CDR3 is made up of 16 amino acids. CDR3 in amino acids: CASSPDGTLSGNTIYF. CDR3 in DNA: TGTGCCAGTAGTCCCGACGGTACTCTCTCTGGAAACACCATATATTTT.

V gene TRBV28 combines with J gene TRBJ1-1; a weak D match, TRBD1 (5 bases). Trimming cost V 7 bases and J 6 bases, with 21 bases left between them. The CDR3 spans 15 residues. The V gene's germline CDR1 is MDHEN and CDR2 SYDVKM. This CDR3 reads CASTKSSGESAEAFF. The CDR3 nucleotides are TGTGCCAGCACCAAATCCTCGGGGGAGAGCGCTGAAGCTTTCTTT.